The clone carrying this T cell receptor beta chain was picked up many times. Using RNA transcripts as the source, TCR beta CDR3 regions were amplified. Carried out on the TCR CDR3, a first-round RT-PCR used the HTBI primer set. TCRdb used MiXCR to reprocess the multiplex PCR reads, holding one entry per CDR3 protein. Here the sample spans approximately 370,000 distinct CDR3 sequences, about 15% being singletons. This sample stems from a study of T cells in Graves' hyperthyroidism and ophthalmopathy. Per germline, CDR1 SNHLY and CDR2 FYNNEI. The V gene end was trimmed by 6 bases and the J gene end by 0 bases; junction bases not matched to a gene: 9. The CDR3 runs 16 residues.

The receptor's source is a woman aged 25-40 years with Graves' hyperthyroidism. J is TRBJ2-7 and V is TRBV2; TRBD2 agrees at 9 bases. Sequenced: blood. The CDR3 nucleotides are TGTGCCAGCAGCGGACCCCTTAGCGGGGGCTCCTACGAGCAGTACTTC. Amino acid sequence: CASSGPLSGGSYEQYF.